This TCR beta chain was captured by sequencing in a study of post-analysis software for immune sequencing data. Study findings and constraints: Samples sharing a preparation batch grouped tightly together when assessed by F measure. With TRBV5-6, TRBV5-1 and TRBV20-1 included, 4 or 5 TRBV segments were more frequent in patients than in controls. Controls had significantly higher normalized Chao1 diversity than multiple sclerosis patients.

Germline CDR1 MNHEY, CDR2 SVGAGI. Germline trimming cut 6 bases from V and 7 bases from J; bases unmatched to any gene: 8. The CDR3 is 13 amino acids. cDNA libraries for TCR beta contained unique molecular identifiers. Input of about 0.9 to 10 million T cells yielded a few hundred thousand cDNA molecules. TCRdb called the PCR reads again in MiXCR, with one record for every CDR3 protein. The sample lists about 560,000 distinct CDR3 sequences, roughly 45% seen once, with 1.7% in the top ten. Concerning this clonotype: Its specificity is unknown.

This TCR derives from a girl aged 10-17 years with multiple sclerosis. Source material: blood. The chain carries TRBV6-5 and TRBJ1-1; 7 positions agree with TRBD1. The CDR3 DNA follows: TGTGCCAGCAGACCCGACAGGGCAGATGAAGCTTTCTTT. This sequence encodes CASRPDRADEAFF.